The next 21 T cell receptor beta chains were all read from a single sample in a study of T-cell memory formation after mild COVID-19. TCRdb analysed the 5' RACE reads with MiXCR anew, one entry per CDR3 protein. This table has around 160,000 distinct CDR3 sequences, 11% appearing once. The sample comprised PBMCs or a T cell subset sorted from them (not recorded which). The receptors come from a man between 18 and 35 years old who had mild COVID-19 (a few samples of this study predate the infection). Cell type and time point are not known.

This clonotype was seen only a few times. V is TRBV7-2 and J is TRBJ2-1; 9 nucleotides agree with TRBD2. Germline V lookup: CDR1 SGHTA, CDR2 FQGNSA. J lost 10 bases, V lost 2 bases, and 12 bases had no gene match. The CDR3 runs 16 residues. CDR3 loop: CASSLMVAGGPLEQFF. For the CDR3, the DNA is TGTGCCAGCAGCTTAATGGTGGCGGGGGGGCCTCTCGAGCAGTTCTTC.

The sample holds a few counts of this clonotype. V gene TRBV7-2 combines with J gene TRBJ2-5; 10 bases are a match to TRBD2. There are 15 residues in the CDR3. Germline values: CDR1 SGHTA, CDR2 FQGNSA. The J segment lost 4 bases and the V segment lost 5 bases, leaving 7 bases of the junction unmatched. The CDR3: CASSRLAGPGETQYF. The DNA for the CDR3 is TGTGCCAGCAGCCGACTAGCGGGCCCCGGAGAGACCCAGTACTTC. Complete variable domain (other parts from reference TRBV7-2 and TRBJ2-5): GAGVSQSPSNKVTEKGKDVELRCDPISGHTALYWYRQSLGQGLEFLIYFQGNSAPDKSGLPSDRFSAERTGGSVSTLTIQRTQQEDSAVYLCASSRLAGPGETQYFGPGTRLLVL.

This sequence joins TRBV12-3 or TRBV12-4 and TRBJ2-5; D may be TRBD1 (6 bases). Trimming shortened V by 6 bases and J by 4 bases, and 18 bases separated the two germline ends. CDR3 length equals 15 residues. CDR3 in DNA: TGTGCCAGCAGGCGACAGGCCCTGTTGGGAGAGACCCAGTACTTC. Translated, it gives CASRRQALLGETQYF.

The chain employs TRBV5-1 and TRBJ2-3; D uncertain. Germline loops: CDR1 SGHRS, CDR2 YFSETQ. The CDR3 has 13 amino acids. Trimming took 3 bases from V and 5 from J, leaving 10 bases between them. In nucleotides, the CDR3 is TGCGCCAGCAGCTCCCGTGGTAGAGATACGCAGTATTTT. Protein sequence: CASSSRGRDTQYF.

On this clonotype itself: This may arise from a read error, as a much more abundant clone is one base away. The chain joins TRBV6-6 to TRBJ1-4; tentative D call: TRBD1 (5 bases). From germline, CDR1 is MNHNY and CDR2 SVGAGI (reference sequence). The CDR3 covers 14 residues. CDR3 sequence (DNA): TGTGCCAGCGGTTACCGGGACGGAGAGGAGAAACTGTTTTTT. Protein product: CASGYRDGEEKLFF.

This chain uses TRBV11-3 with TRBJ1-1; 7 bases line up with TRBD1. Trimming took 3 bases from V and 4 from J; bases not matched to a gene: 5. CDR1 is SGHNT, CDR2 YENEEA, per germline. The CDR3 is 14 amino acids. This chain's CDR3 is CASSFRGEVTEAFF. The CDR3 DNA is TGTGCCAGCAGCTTCAGGGGGGAAGTCACTGAAGCTTTCTTT.

There are a few counts of this clonotype. The rearrangement uses TRBV19 and TRBJ2-5, with 8 bases aligning to TRBD2. The V gene end was trimmed by 6 bases and the J gene end by 6 bases; junction bases not matched to a gene: 21. Germline V gene lookup returns CDR1 LNHDA and CDR2 SQIVND (reference sequence). CDR3 length: 18 residues. The CDR3 nucleotides read TGTGCCAGTAGCCAGGGGAGACTAGCGACTTCAGGGTTAAAGACCCAGTACTTC. This encodes CASSQGRLATSGLKTQYF.

This rearrangement joins TRBV9 to TRBJ2-3; 7 nucleotides agree with TRBD2. The ends lost 0 bases at V and 2 bases at J; junction bases unmatched: 6. The germline CDR1 and CDR2 sequences are SGDLS and YYNGEE. This CDR3 is 16 amino acids long. CDR3 sequence reads: CASSVGASGYTDTQYF. The CDR3 DNA reads as TGTGCCAGCAGCGTAGGTGCTAGCGGATACACAGATACGCAGTATTTT.

The sample holds a few counts of this clonotype. The chain recombines TRBV7-9 with TRBJ2-3; 8 bases fit TRBD2. Germline CDR1 is SEHNR and CDR2 is FQNEAQ (reference sequence). With V trimmed by 6 bases and J by 3 bases, 2 bases remained unmatched. The CDR3 is made up of 13 amino acids. The CDR3: CASSREGTDTQYF. The CDR3 DNA follows: TGTGCCAGCAGTCGGGAGGGAACAGATACGCAGTATTTT.

This clonotype was detected ten times or more. J is TRBJ1-2 and V is TRBV5-1; tentative D call: TRBD1 (5 bases). The germline CDR1 and CDR2 sequences are SGHRS and YFSETQ. Trimming stripped 0 bases from V and 6 bases from J, with 12 bases between. CDR3 size: 14 residues. Here the CDR3 reads CASSLGGEGHGYTF. The CDR3 bases are TGCGCCAGCAGCTTGGGGGGGGAGGGCCATGGCTACACCTTC.

This clonotype occurred many times. The rearrangement uses TRBV7-9 and TRBJ2-1, with 10 bases fitting TRBD2. The CDR3 sequence is 15 residues long. V lost 2 bases to trimming and J lost 8 bases; unmatched junction nucleotides: 6. From germline, CDR1 is SEHNR and CDR2 FQNEAQ (reference sequence). The CDR3 region has the DNA TGTGCCAGCAGCTTACAGCGGGGGGGCCTTCATGAGCAGTTCTTC. Its translation is CASSLQRGGLHEQFF.

This clonotype occurred a few times. The chain uses TRBV5-5 and TRBJ2-5; no reliable D call. V lost 1 base and J lost 8, with 12 bases in between. CDR3 length: 13 amino acids. CDR1 and CDR2 from the germline V gene are SGHKS and YYEKEE (reference sequence). CDR3 protein: CASSLRVQGTQYF. The DNA of the CDR3 is TGTGCCAGCAGCTTGAGGGTCCAAGGAACCCAGTACTTC.

The chain employs TRBV7-2 and TRBJ2-3; D perhaps matches TRBD1 (5 bases). CDR1 and CDR2 from the germline V gene are SGHTA and FQGNSA. The CDR3 extends over 15 amino acids. Trimming shortened V by 4 bases and J by 1 base, and 12 bases separated the two germline ends. The CDR3 region is CASSSTGIGTDTQYF. The CDR3 coding sequence is TGTGCCAGCAGCTCAACAGGAATCGGCACAGATACGCAGTATTTT.

This rearrangement joins TRBV20-1 to TRBJ2-5; 8 bases match TRBD2. CDR3 length: 15 amino acids. Germline V gives CDR1 DFQATT, CDR2 SNEGSKA (reference sequence). J lost 1 base, V lost 0 bases, and 4 bases had no gene match. The CDR3 loop is CSAREGGGLQETQYF. The CDR3 DNA reads TGCAGTGCTAGAGAAGGCGGGGGGCTCCAAGAGACCCAGTACTTC.

There are a few counts of this clonotype. This chain connects TRBV12-3 or TRBV12-4 to TRBJ2-5; possibly TRBD2 for D (5 bases). The V end lost 8 bases, the J end lost 5 bases, and 15 bases lay between the germline ends. This CDR3 region has 13 residues. The CDR3 coding sequence is TGTGCCAGCGCTTCTCCGGGGTTCGAGACCCAGTACTTC. This codes for CASASPGFETQYF.

The chain recombines TRBV7-9 with TRBJ1-4, with D perhaps TRBD1 (5 bases). The germline CDR1 and CDR2 sequences are SEHNR and FQNEAQ (reference sequence). There are 15 residues in the CDR3. The V and J ends lost 4 bases and 4 bases respectively, with 13 bases between them. CDR3 sequence reads: CASSWIRDGNEKLFF. The CDR3 DNA reads as TGTGCCAGCAGCTGGATCCGGGACGGTAATGAAAAACTGTTTTTT.

This clonotype has more than one count but fewer than ten. The V call is TRBV3-1, the J call TRBJ2-5; weak D call: TRBD1 (5 bases). Germline-derived CDR1 and CDR2 are LGHDT and YNNKEL (reference sequence). The V and J ends lost 0 bases and 10 bases respectively, with 9 bases between them. The CDR3 has 12 residues. The CDR3 DNA reads as TGTGCCAGCAGCCAAGAATCAAGGGGCCAGTACTTC. It codes for CASSQESRGQYF.

This clonotype was found a few times. An end of the junction does not agree with germline; a read error may underlie this. The chain links TRBV4-1 to TRBJ1-1, with 8 bases fitting TRBD1. Per germline, CDR1 MGHRA and CDR2 YSYEKL. The CDR3 runs to 14 residues. CDR3 protein: CASRQDRGWTEAFF. The CDR3 DNA follows: TGCGCCAGCCGCCAAGACAGGGGATGGACTGAAGCTTTCTTT.

This clonotype has only a few counts. The CDR3 DNA reads as TGTGCCAGCAGCCCCCCAGCTAACTATGGCTACACCTTC. Its protein is CASSPPANYGYTF. This sequence joins TRBV6-5 and TRBJ1-2; D unresolved. This CDR3 is 13 amino acids long. Germline V CDR1 and CDR2: MNHEY, SVGAGI. Deletions cut 6 bases from V and 0 bases from J, with 8 bases between.

The sample holds a few counts of this clonotype. The rearrangement links TRBV29-1 to TRBJ2-5, with 8 bases aligning to TRBD1. Germline trimming cut 4 bases from V and 5 bases from J; bases unmatched to any gene: 9. The germline gives CDR1 SQVTM, CDR2 ANQGSEA. The length of the CDR3 is 14 residues. CDR3 DNA: TGCAGCGTTGGGGAACAGGGGGTTGGCGAGACCCAGTACTTC. It is translated as CSVGEQGVGETQYF.

This clonotype came up a few times. The chain carries TRBV20-1 and TRBJ2-3, with D tentatively TRBD2 (6 bases). Germline V gene lookup returns CDR1 DFQATT and CDR2 SNEGSKA (reference sequence). This CDR3 comprises 14 residues. Trimming removed 6 bases at V and 6 bases at J, with 19 bases between. CDR3 sequence (DNA): TGCAGTGCCATAAAGACTAGTGGTAGTGATACGCAGTATTTT. This sequence encodes CSAIKTSGSDTQYF.